The 15 T cell receptor beta chains given below trace back to one sample, sequenced in a study of blood T cell repertoires in COVID-19. Using immunoSEQ multiplex PCR, the repertoire was profiled, and TCRdb retains in-frame clones only, with some absent. The sample records over 95,000 clones, around 89% being singletons. Sequenced material: peripheral blood. These TCRs come from a human donor with acute or convalescent COVID-19. The donor label of this sample is uncertain.

The V call is TRBV4-3, the J call TRBJ2-1; TRBD2 agrees at 8 bases. The V segment lost 2 bases and the J segment 16 bases; nucleotides outside the gene matches: 10. Germline CDR1 is LGHNA and CDR2 is YSLEER. The CDR3 is 13 residues long. The CDR3 DNA is TGCGCCAGCAGCCAACTTAGCGGGGCCGTTGTATTCTTC. It is translated as CASSQLSGAVVFF.

The CDR3 DNA is TGTGCCAGCGCGACCGGGACAGGGGGGGATACGCAGTATTTT. Translation gives CASATGTGGDTQYF. This rearrangement joins TRBV9 to TRBJ2-3, with 11 bases lining up with TRBD1. There are 14 residues in the CDR3. Trimming removed 7 bases from V and 6 bases from J; junction bases left unmatched: 7. The germline gives CDR1 SGDLS, CDR2 YYNGEE.

This clone came up once. This chain links TRBV28 with TRBJ1-3; D is unclear. Trimming cost V 3 bases and J 0 bases, with 6 bases left between them. Germline V gives CDR1 MDHEN, CDR2 SYDVKM. CDR3 length: 14 amino acids. In DNA, the CDR3 is TGTGCCAGCAGTTTCAGCGGCTCTGGAAACACCATATATTTT. It yields the protein CASSFSGSGNTIYF.

This sequence joins TRBV5-4 and TRBJ2-2; D is undetermined. The CDR3 is 17 residues long. The ends were cut back, 4 bases at V and 0 bases at J, with 16 bases in the middle. Germline V gives CDR1 SGHNT, CDR2 YYREEE (reference sequence). The CDR3 here is CASSPLIYPANTGELFF. CDR3 in DNA: TGTGCCAGCAGCCCCTTAATTTATCCCGCGAACACCGGGGAGCTGTTTTTT. The entire variable domain, with the rest obtained from reference TRBV5-4 and TRBJ2-2, is as follows: ETGVTQSPTHLIKTRGQQVTLRCSSQSGHNTVSWYQQALGQGPQFIFQYYREEENGRGNFPPRFSGLQFPNYSSELNVNALELDDSALYLCASSPLIYPANTGELFFGEGSRLTVL.

About this clone: A junction end diverges from the germline sequence, so it may reflect a read error. The chain couples TRBV11-2 to TRBJ1-2; D is perhaps TRBD1 (6 bases). Germline V gene sequence: CDR1 SGHAT, CDR2 FQNNGV. The CDR3 totals 13 residues. CDR3 sequence: CASSVDRNYGYTF. The CDR3 nucleotides are TGTGCCAGCAGCGTAGACAGGAACTATGGCTACACCTTC.

The chain combines TRBV2 with TRBJ2-7, with 10 nucleotides matching TRBD2. This CDR3 is built from 14 residues. The germline CDR1 and CDR2 sequences are SNHLY and FYNNEI. Trimming at V came to 8 bases and at J to 3 bases, leaving 7 bases not matched to a gene. CDR3 sequence: CASVVAGGFYEQYF. The DNA for the CDR3 is TGTGCCAGCGTTGTAGCGGGGGGATTCTACGAGCAGTACTTC.

The V call is TRBV11-2, the J call TRBJ1-1; 7 positions agree with TRBD1. J gave up 3 bases and V 1 base, and 2 bases lay outside the gene matches. The germline gives CDR1 SGHAT, CDR2 FQNNGV. The CDR3 consists of 14 residues. The chain's CDR3 is CASSLAGQYTEAFF. The DNA for the CDR3 is TGTGCCAGCAGCTTAGCGGGACAGTACACTGAAGCTTTCTTT.

The chain couples TRBV5-6 to TRBJ2-1; TRBD2 is a possible D gene (7 bases). CDR3 length: 15 residues. CDR1 and CDR2 from the germline V gene are SGHDT and YYEEEE. V was trimmed by 5 bases and J by 4 bases, leaving 16 bases between them. The CDR3 loop is CASRPRGAQYNEQFF. CDR3 sequence (DNA): TGTGCCAGCAGACCCCGGGGGGCCCAGTACAATGAGCAGTTCTTC.

This chain joins TRBV2 and TRBJ1-4, with TRBD1 identical over 7 bases. The germline gives CDR1 SNHLY, CDR2 FYNNEI. The CDR3 extends over 14 amino acids. The ends lost 1 base at V and 7 bases at J; junction bases unmatched: 3. The CDR3 here is CASSEGQGGEKLFF. CDR3 sequence (DNA): TGTGCCAGCAGTGAAGGACAGGGTGGTGAAAAACTGTTTTTT.

V is TRBV27 and J is TRBJ2-7; 7 positions agree with TRBD1. The CDR3 runs to 14 residues. Germline assignment: CDR1 MNHEY and CDR2 SMNVEV (reference sequence). Trimming at V came to 0 bases and at J to 4 bases, leaving 3 bases not matched to a gene. The CDR3 bases are TGTGCCAGCAGTTTATCGAACAGGGGATACGAGCAGTACTTC. Amino acids: CASSLSNRGYEQYF.

The V gene is TRBV30, the J gene TRBJ1-3, with D maybe TRBD1 (5 bases). Germline CDR1 GTSNPN, CDR2 SVGIG (reference sequence). The CDR3 totals 13 residues. V lost 0 bases, J lost 8 bases, and 11 bases lay in between. CDR3 protein: CAWSVLGEDTIYF. The CDR3 region has the DNA TGTGCCTGGAGTGTCCTAGGGGAGGACACCATATATTTT.

The genes are TRBV7-8 and TRBJ1-5; tentative D call: TRBD1 (5 bases). V was trimmed by 5 bases and J by 3 bases, leaving 17 bases between them. The CDR3 totals 16 residues. Germline CDR1 is SGHVS and CDR2 is FQNEAQ. The CDR3 is CASSPGTASPNQPQHF. DNA for the CDR3: TGTGCCAGCAGCCCCGGGACTGCCTCCCCCAATCAGCCCCAGCATTTT.

This chain links TRBV27 with TRBJ1-1; D unresolved. Germline-derived CDR1 and CDR2 are MNHEY and SMNVEV (reference sequence). V lost 5 bases, J lost 2 bases, and 18 bases lay in between. CDR3 length: 16 amino acids. The CDR3 loop is CASSTYRGTGNTEAFF. CDR3 nucleotide sequence: TGTGCCAGCAGTACCTACCGGGGAACGGGTAACACTGAAGCTTTCTTT.

The chain has TRBV7-6 and TRBJ2-1, with D perhaps TRBD1 (6 bases). CDR3 length: 11 residues. Germline V gene sequence: CDR1 SGHVS, CDR2 FNYEAQ. V was clipped by 5 bases and J by 8 bases, with 7 bases between them. CDR3 sequence (DNA): TGTGCCAGCAGCCAGGGGTATGAGCAGTTCTTC. Protein sequence: CASSQGYEQFF.

This clone occurred once. The gene calls are TRBV5-4 and TRBJ2-1; 8 nucleotides align to TRBD2. Losses at the gene ends were 1 base for V and 6 bases for J; bases not matched to a gene: 6. In germline, CDR1 is SGHNT, CDR2 YYREEE (reference sequence). This CDR3 contains 15 residues. The CDR3 is CASSLILAGLNEQFF. In nucleotides, the CDR3 is TGTGCCAGCAGCTTGATCCTAGCGGGCCTCAATGAGCAGTTCTTC.